This is a list of T cell receptor beta chains from one sample in a study of cytomegalovirus exposure and HLA in healthy donors. Here immunoSEQ multiplex PCR was the method, and the copy in TCRdb shows in-frame clones only, minus some. The top ten clones hold roughly 2.1% of a sample with hundreds of thousands of clones, over 85% of them seen once. The specimen was PBMCs. These receptors all stem from a woman younger than 35 in good health and CMV-seronegative. CDR3s include the opening cysteine and the closing phenylalanine or tryptophan. The D gene is left open where the match is weak. Clone size appears in some rows only: once, few, many, or a class for an expanded clone.

v_call,d_call,clone_size,j_call,cdr3_nt,cdr3_aa
TRBV9,.,.,TRBJ2-2,TGTGCCAGCAGCGTAGACCCGGGTTGGGGGGCGAACACCGGGGAGCTGTTTTTT,CASSVDPGWGANTGELFF
TRBV7-8,TRBD1,.,TRBJ1-1,TGTGCCAGCAGCCTCACAGGGACAGGCAACACTGAAGCTTTCTTT,CASSLTGTGNTEAFF
TRBV30,TRBD1,.,TRBJ1-4,TGTGCCTCGACACCGGGACAGGGACAAATCCTGTTTTTT,CASTPGQGQILFF
TRBV6-4,TRBD1,.,TRBJ1-1,TGTGCCAGCAGTTCGGGACAGGGATTTGAAGCTTTCTTT,CASSSGQGFEAFF
TRBV9,TRBD2,few,TRBJ2-7,TGTGCCAGCAGCGCGGGGGGACTAGCGGCCCCCTACGAGCAGTACTTC,CASSAGGLAAPYEQYF
TRBV27,TRBD2,.,TRBJ2-5,TGTGCCAGCAGTTTATCCGGAGGTAGCGGGGGCCAAGAGACCCAGTACTTC,CASSLSGGSGGQETQYF
TRBV6-5,TRBD1,.,TRBJ2-7,TGTGCCAGCAGTTATAAAGGACAGGGCGGTTACGAGCAGTACTTC,CASSYKGQGGYEQYF
TRBV9,.,.,TRBJ2-6,TGTGCCGTTTCTTCAGGTGGGGCCAACGTCCTGACTTTC,CAVSSGGANVLTF
TRBV5-1,TRBD1,.,TRBJ1-5,TGCGCCAGCAGCTTGAGTCCGGGACAGAGCAATCAGCCCCAGCATTTT,CASSLSPGQSNQPQHF
TRBV28,.,.,TRBJ2-7,TGTGCCAGCAGTTTTCCATCGAGGGAGCAGTACTTC,CASSFPSREQYF
TRBV5-6,TRBD1,.,TRBJ2-3,TGTGCCAGCAGCTGGGGGACAGGGGGCTATGGCACAGATACGCAGTATTTT,CASSWGTGGYGTDTQYF
TRBV5-1,TRBD1,once,TRBJ2-1,TGCGCCAGCAGCGCTGGGACAGTGTCCTACAATGAGCAGTTCTTC,CASSAGTVSYNEQFF
TRBV2,.,few,TRBJ1-1,TGTGCCAGCTTGGGCACCACTGAAGCTTTCTTT,CASLGTTEAFF
TRBV10-2,.,.,TRBJ2-5,TGCGCCAGCAGTGAGTCCAGCCGCGTCAGGGTGCAAGAGACCCAGTACTTC,CASSESSRVRVQETQYF
TRBV9,TRBD2,.,TRBJ2-7,TGTGCCAGCAGCGTGAGTAGCGGGGGGATTAACGAGCAGTACTTC,CASSVSSGGINEQYF
TRBV25-1,TRBD2,.,TRBJ2-7,TGTGCCAGCAGTCCTGGCGGGGGGGCTTACTACGAGCAGTACTTC,CASSPGGGAYYEQYF
TRBV2,TRBD2,once,TRBJ2-3,TGTGCCAGCAGTGAAGCGCTGTCTAGCGGGTATCGTGGTACGCAGTATTTT,CASSEALSSGYRGTQYF
TRBV5-3,.,.,TRBJ2-2,TGTGCCAGAAGCTCAAGCCGCAGGGGAGAAAGGCCCGGGGAGCTGTTTTTT,CARSSSRRGERPGELFF
TRBV23-1,.,.,TRBJ2-3,TGCGCCAGCAGTCAAGGCCCCACAGATACGCAGTATTTT,CASSQGPTDTQYF
TRBV27,.,.,TRBJ1-5,TGTGCCAGCAGTCCCCTCCCGGTTGTAAATCAGCCCCAGCATTTT,CASSPLPVVNQPQHF
TRBV7-6,TRBD1,.,TRBJ1-1,TGTGCCAGCAGCTTAGTCGGTTGGACAGGGGACCCGATGAACACTGAAGCTTTCTTT,CASSLVGWTGDPMNTEAFF
TRBV11-2,TRBD1,few,TRBJ1-3,TGTGCCAGCAGCTCGGGACAGGAAAGAAACACCATATATTTT,CASSSGQERNTIYF
TRBV30,.,.,TRBJ1-5,TGTGCCTGGAGTCCAGACTCGGACAGTATTATCAATCAGCCCCAGCATTTT,CAWSPDSDSIINQPQHF
TRBV9,TRBD2,.,TRBJ2-3,TGTGCCAGCAGCGCCGGGGGGTTCGGGACAGATACGCAGTATTTT,CASSAGGFGTDTQYF
TRBV2,TRBD2,.,TRBJ2-5,TGTGCCAGCAGGTTTCGACTAGCGGGGGTGGGGGTGGGAGAGACCCAGTACTTC,CASRFRLAGVGVGETQYF
TRBV5-8,.,.,TRBJ1-2,TGTGCCAGCAGTCCAGGGGTCGTGATTAACTATGGCTACACCTTC,CASSPGVVINYGYTF
TRBV27,.,once,TRBJ2-1,TGTGTTTCGGCGGGGCCCCTCAATGAGCAGTTCTTC,CVSAGPLNEQFF
TRBV19,TRBD1,.,TRBJ1-2,TGTGCCAGTAGTGCCCGGACAGGGGGAAATCTTGGCTACACCTTC,CASSARTGGNLGYTF
TRBV10-2,TRBD1,.,TRBJ2-1,TGCGCCAGCAGTGTGATGGGGACAGGCTCCGAGTACAATGAGCAGTTCTTC,CASSVMGTGSEYNEQFF
TRBV29-1,.,.,TRBJ1-1,TGCAGCGTTGTGAGGGCCGAAGCTTTCTTT,CSVVRAEAFF
TRBV9,.,.,TRBJ1-1,TGTGCCAGCAGCGTCCGGACAGACCTGAACACTGAAGCTTTCTTT,CASSVRTDLNTEAFF
TRBV7-6,TRBD1,.,TRBJ1-4,TGTGCCAGCAGCTTTAACTCGGGACAGGGTTTTGAAAAACTGTTTTTT,CASSFNSGQGFEKLFF